The 6 T cell receptor beta chains below were found in one sample sequenced in a study of blood T cell repertoires in COVID-19. This table comes from immunoSEQ multiplex PCR, and its TCRdb copy is limited to in-frame clones, with some not included. The sample carries more than 300,000 clones, roughly 90% recorded once. Material: peripheral blood. These receptors were taken from a woman between 65 and 79 years old with COVID-19, enrolled during active disease.

CDR3 nucleotides: TGCGCCAGCAGCTTGCAAGTAGCGGGGGGGCCGGGAGAGACCCAGTACTTC. Protein: CASSLQVAGGPGETQYF. The chain joins TRBV5-1 to TRBJ2-5; 11 nucleotides align to TRBD2. V trimming: 1 base; J trimming: 4 bases; junction bases outside the gene matches: 9. Germline CDR1 reads SGHRS; CDR2 reads YFSETQ. This CDR3 spans 17 amino acids.

The genes are TRBV29-1 and TRBJ1-2; D remains unclear. The V and J ends lost 1 base and 8 bases respectively, with 11 bases between them. In germline, CDR1 is SQVTM, CDR2 ANQGSEA. This CDR3 comprises 12 residues. The CDR3 spells CSVEGESRGYTF. Written as DNA, the CDR3 is TGCAGCGTTGAAGGGGAGAGTCGGGGCTACACCTTC.

This CDR3 reads CASSQDQTSFYEQFF. CDR3 nucleotides: TGCGCCAGCAGCCAAGATCAGACTAGTTTCTATGAGCAGTTCTTC. The V call is TRBV4-1, the J call TRBJ2-1, with D perhaps TRBD2 (6 bases). Germline CDR1 is MGHRA and CDR2 is YSYEKL. Trimming shortened V by 0 bases and J by 8 bases, and 14 bases separated the two germline ends. The CDR3 spans 15 residues.

The chain carries TRBV4-3 and TRBJ1-2, with a tentative D call TRBD1 (5 bases). V was shortened by 1 base and J by 5 bases, with 23 bases between the two germline ends. The V gene's germline CDR1 is LGHNA and CDR2 YSLEER. CDR3 length equals 18 residues. This CDR3 is CASSQATSGRDGGYGYTF. DNA for the CDR3: TGCGCCAGCAGCCAAGCGACTTCCGGGAGGGACGGAGGTTATGGCTACACCTTC.

This sequence joins TRBV3-1 (or the pseudogene TRBV3-2) and TRBJ2-1, with 11 bases that match TRBD2. Per germline, CDR1 LGHDT and CDR2 YNNKEL (reference sequence). V was clipped by 4 bases and J by 4 bases; unmatched bases: 3. The CDR3 loop spans 15 amino acids. The CDR3 sequence: CASSPIAGGYNEQFF. The CDR3 DNA reads as TGTGCCAGCAGCCCTATAGCGGGGGGGTACAATGAGCAGTTCTTC.

The chain combines TRBV5-1 with TRBJ1-1; the D gene is possibly TRBD1 (5 bases). CDR3 length equals 14 residues. Trimming shortened V by 4 bases and J by 5 bases, and 15 bases separated the two germline ends. Germline lookup yields CDR1 SGHRS and CDR2 YFSETQ. CDR3 DNA: TGCGCCAGCAGCACAGTGGGGGGAGGAACTGAAGCTTTCTTT. This translates into CASSTVGGGTEAFF.